The subject of this entry is one TCR beta chain. No antigen is known for it. The PCR was carried out with 60 Vbeta primers and 13 Jbeta primers. The repertoire was sequenced with immunoSEQ multiplex PCR; TCRdb's copy has only in-frame clones and lacks some. The sample shows under 130,000 clones, 70% to 80% of them seen only once. The entry originates in a study of cytomegalovirus exposure and HLA in healthy donors. Study conclusions and caveats: TCR beta sequences numbering about 17,000 were associated with HLA alleles at 0.05 false discovery rate in a later analysis.

The CDR3 consists of 13 residues. Germline lookup yields CDR1 LGHNA and CDR2 YNFKEQ. Trimming removed 5 bases from V and 9 bases from J; junction bases left unmatched: 2. The TCR sequence derives from a man aged 30-40 years in good health and CMV-seronegative. The chain joins TRBV4-2 to TRBJ2-1; 12 nucleotides line up with TRBD2. The sample comprised PBMCs. CDR3 DNA: TGTGCCAGCAGCTCGGGACTAGCGGGTGAGCAGTTCTTC. Translated, it gives CASSSGLAGEQFF.